The 28 T cell receptor beta chains below were found in one sample sequenced in a study of naive and memory T cell subsets. Both TRBC1 and TRBC2 were covered by a beta constant-region primer of two equimolar oligonucleotides. From the UMI-ligation and nested PCR reads, TCRdb called clonotypes with MiXCR, one entry per CDR3 protein. The sample carries about 85,000 distinct CDR3 sequences, around 13% recorded once. Sequenced input: central memory CD4+ T cells from blood. These receptors were taken from a human donor in good health.

This clonotype came up many times. The rearrangement joins TRBV28 to TRBJ2-2; 8 positions match TRBD2. Germline CDR1 and CDR2: MDHEN and SYDVKM. V shed 4 bases, J shed 6 bases, and the junction held 7 bases outside the gene matches. This CDR3 spans 15 amino acids. In DNA form, the CDR3 reads TGTGCCAGCAGTTCCCTCCGGGGGGGCCCCGGGGAGCTGTTTTTT. This encodes CASSSLRGGPGELFF.

V is TRBV7-2 and J is TRBJ1-2; D not resolved. CDR3 length equals 13 residues. Germline values: CDR1 SGHTA, CDR2 FQGNSA. V shed 1 base and J shed 2 bases, with 5 bases lying between them. The CDR3 bases are TGTGCCAGCAGCTTAGGATTAAACTATGGCTACACCTTC. Its protein product is CASSLGLNYGYTF. Supplemented by reference TRBV7-2 and TRBJ1-2, the full variable domain reads GAGVSQSPSNKVTEKGKDVELRCDPISGHTALYWYRQSLGQGLEFLIYFQGNSAPDKSGLPSDRFSAERTGGSVSTLTIQRTQQEDSAVYLCASSLGLNYGYTFGSGTRLTVV.

This chain connects TRBV2 to TRBJ1-1; TRBD1 is a possible D gene (6 bases). Deletions cut 9 bases from V and 4 bases from J, with 12 bases between. The CDR3 totals 12 residues. CDR1 is SNHLY, CDR2 FYNNEI, per germline. CDR3 sequence (DNA): TGTGCCAGTCACAGGGAGACCACTGAAGCTTTCTTT. The encoded protein is CASHRETTEAFF.

The gene calls are TRBV12-3 or TRBV12-4 and TRBJ2-1; 7 bases are a match to TRBD1. V lost 4 bases, J lost 5 bases, and 8 bases stayed unmatched. CDR3 length equals 15 residues. CDR3 coding DNA: TGTGCCAGCAGTTCTAGGGGCACAGGGGACAATGAGCAGTTCTTC. This translates into CASSSRGTGDNEQFF.

This clonotype was counted a few times. The chain couples TRBV6-5 to TRBJ1-1; D is unclear. V lost 5 bases, J lost 4 bases, and 14 bases lay in between. Germline CDR1 is MNHEY and CDR2 is SVGAGI. CDR3 size: 14 residues. CDR3 sequence reads: CASSIIRKGTEAFF. The CDR3 DNA sequence: TGTGCCAGCAGTATTATTAGGAAGGGCACTGAAGCTTTCTTT.

This clonotype has just one count. The chain combines TRBV11-2 with TRBJ1-1; tentative D call: TRBD1 (6 bases). The V gene lost 5 bases and the J gene lost 10 bases, with 14 bases spanning the gap. From germline, CDR1 is SGHAT and CDR2 FQNNGV. This CDR3 is 12 amino acids long. The CDR3 sequence: CASSARTVAAFF. The DNA for the CDR3 is TGTGCCAGCAGCGCCCGGACAGTAGCAGCTTTCTTT. The full variable domain, rest sourced from reference TRBV11-2 and TRBJ1-1, is EAGVAQSPRYKIIEKRQSVAFWCNPISGHATLYWYQQILGQGPKLLIQFQNNGVVDDSQLPKDRFSAERLKGVDSTLKIQPAKLEDSAVYLCASSARTVAAFFGQGTRLTVV.

V usage is TRBV3-1 and J usage is TRBJ2-1; 9 nucleotides line up with TRBD2. CDR3 length equals 19 residues. Germline loops: CDR1 LGHDT, CDR2 YNNKEL (reference sequence). The V gene end was trimmed by 4 bases and the J gene end by 0 bases; junction bases not matched to a gene: 13. The CDR3 bases are TGTGCCAGCAGCCTTCGATCCGGGACTAGCCCCAGCTCCTACAATGAGCAGTTCTTC. This codes for CASSLRSGTSPSSYNEQFF.

The chain joins TRBV7-9 to TRBJ2-3; D might be TRBD1 (5 bases). Germline V CDR1 and CDR2: SEHNR, FQNEAQ (reference sequence). Trimming removed 8 bases from V and 6 bases from J, with 15 bases in between. The CDR3 is made up of 13 amino acids. The CDR3 DNA reads TGTGCCAGCGGTGACAGTGTGGTTGATACGCAGTATTTT. Protein: CASGDSVVDTQYF.

This clonotype has only a few counts. The chain combines TRBV28 with TRBJ1-2, with D possibly TRBD1 on 5 matching bases. V shed 7 bases and J shed 8 bases, with 20 bases lying between them. CDR1 and CDR2 from the germline V gene are MDHEN and SYDVKM. The CDR3 loop spans 14 amino acids. The chain's CDR3 is CASTETGQGRGYTF. CDR3 nucleotide sequence: TGTGCCAGCACCGAAACGGGGCAGGGTCGAGGCTACACCTTC.

V and J are TRBV18 and TRBJ1-5, with 7 bases fitting TRBD1. This CDR3 is 15 amino acids long. CDR1 KGHSH and CDR2 LQKENI come from the germline V gene. V lost 0 bases and J lost 6; bases outside the gene matches: 5. CDR3 protein: CASSPPGGQGQPQHF. In DNA, the CDR3 is TGTGCCAGCTCACCACCAGGGGGCCAGGGTCAGCCCCAGCATTTT.

CDR3 bases: TGTGCCAGCAGTTACTCTAGAGGTGGCCCGTCCGAGCAGTACTTC. Translating gives CASSYSRGGPSEQYF. The chain is built from TRBV6-2 or TRBV6-3 and TRBJ2-7, with no clear D. CDR1 is MNHEY, CDR2 SVGEGT, per germline. The CDR3 runs 15 residues. Trimming took 0 bases from V and 6 from J, leaving 15 bases between them.

The rearrangement links TRBV29-1 to TRBJ2-1, with 10 bases matching TRBD1. Germline CDR1 and CDR2: SQVTM and ANQGSEA. There are 14 residues in the CDR3. The V and J ends lost 4 bases and 8 bases, in that order; junction bases with no gene match: 8. The CDR3 DNA sequence: TGCAGCGTTGTAGGGGGGACAGGGGTTGATGAGCAGTTCTTC. Translating gives CSVVGGTGVDEQFF.

This clonotype was counted at least ten times. This chain joins TRBV6-2 or TRBV6-3 and TRBJ2-1, with 7 nucleotides matching TRBD2. CDR1 and CDR2 from the germline V gene are MNHEY and SVGEGT. V dropped 5 bases and J dropped 4; count of bases not matched to a gene: 5. The length of the CDR3 is 14 residues. DNA for the CDR3: TGTGCCAGCAGTGCCCGGACTAGATACAATGAGCAGTTCTTC. This translates into CASSARTRYNEQFF.

This chain's CDR3 is CASRTSGAYEQYF. CDR3 coding DNA: TGTGCCAGCCGGACTAGCGGGGCCTACGAGCAGTACTTC. The chain combines TRBV28 with TRBJ2-7, with TRBD2 matching over 12 bases. Trimming took 8 bases from V and 2 from J; bases not matched to a gene: 1. This CDR3 spans 13 amino acids. CDR1 MDHEN and CDR2 SYDVKM come from the germline V gene.

This clonotype was observed a handful of times. The chain has TRBV20-1 and TRBJ2-1; 12 bases line up with TRBD2. The CDR3 length is 15 residues. Germline CDR1 reads DFQATT; CDR2 reads SNEGSKA (reference sequence). The junction had 6 bases not matched to a gene; V was cut back by 3 bases and J by 6 bases. CDR3 in DNA: TGCAGTGCTAGCGGGCTAGCGGGAGGGATCAATGAGCAGTTCTTC. Amino acids: CSASGLAGGINEQFF.

V usage is TRBV7-2 and J usage is TRBJ2-5; 12 nucleotides line up with TRBD1. This CDR3 is built from 16 residues. Germline V gives CDR1 SGHTA, CDR2 FQGNSA. V was pared by 2 bases and J by 6 bases, with 7 bases of the junction left unmatched. The CDR3 region is CASSLSGTGGSKTQYF. CDR3 DNA: TGTGCCAGCAGCTTATCGGGGACAGGGGGCTCAAAGACCCAGTACTTC.

This clonotype was observed many times. V is TRBV27 and J is TRBJ2-5; D is unresolved. V was clipped by 1 base and J by 1 base, with 4 bases between them. Germline V CDR1 and CDR2: MNHEY, SMNVEV (reference sequence). The length of the CDR3 is 13 residues. The CDR3 protein is CASSLWVQETQYF. Here the CDR3 DNA reads TGTGCCAGCAGTTTATGGGTCCAAGAGACCCAGTACTTC.

The chain has TRBV20-1 and TRBJ2-1, with 11 bases lining up with TRBD2. Germline CDR1 DFQATT, CDR2 SNEGSKA (reference sequence). Trimming at V came to 3 bases and at J to 4 bases, leaving 14 bases not matched to a gene. This CDR3 is built from 18 residues. DNA for the CDR3: TGCAGTGCTAGCCCTTTAGCGGGAGGGCCTCTACCGTACAATGAGCAGTTCTTC. Its translation is CSASPLAGGPLPYNEQFF.

This clonotype was recorded a few times. The chain links TRBV2 to TRBJ2-3, with 9 nucleotides matching TRBD1. The germline V gene has CDR1 SNHLY and CDR2 FYNNEI. CDR3 length: 13 residues. V was clipped by 3 bases and J by 6 bases; unmatched bases: 1. The CDR3 sequence is CASSETGGDTQYF. The CDR3 nucleotides read TGTGCCAGCAGTGAGACAGGGGGGGATACGCAGTATTTT.

V usage is TRBV27 and J usage is TRBJ1-1, with 7 bases lining up with TRBD1. Per the germline V gene, CDR1 is MNHEY and CDR2 is SMNVEV (reference sequence). The CDR3 consists of 14 residues. V shed 5 bases and J 2 bases; nucleotides not matched to a gene: 5. In DNA form, the CDR3 reads TGTGCCAGCAGTGAAGGGGACAGAAACACTGAAGCTTTCTTT. This encodes CASSEGDRNTEAFF.

This clonotype was recorded at least ten times. V and J are TRBV10-3 and TRBJ2-7; 10 bases are shared with TRBD1. V dropped 8 bases and J dropped 4; count of bases not matched to a gene: 5. This CDR3 has 13 amino acids. CDR1 is ENHRY and CDR2 is SYGVKD in the germline V gene. CDR3 bases: TGTGCCATCTCGCCGGGACAGGGGTACGAGCAGTACTTC. This translates into CAISPGQGYEQYF.

The chain recombines TRBV7-2 with TRBJ1-2, with D perhaps matching TRBD1 (6 bases). The CDR3 consists of 15 residues. Looked up from germline, CDR1 is SGHTA and CDR2 is FQGNSA. The V and J ends lost 5 bases and 4 bases respectively, with 17 bases between them. The CDR3 loop reads CASSPQGGGVYGYTF. The CDR3 DNA reads as TGTGCCAGCAGCCCCCAAGGCGGGGGCGTCTATGGCTACACCTTC.

V usage is TRBV10-3 and J usage is TRBJ1-5, with 9 bases lining up with TRBD1. Trimming removed 0 bases from V and 7 bases from J; junction bases left unmatched: 4. The germline V gene encodes CDR1 ENHRY and CDR2 SYGVKD. The CDR3 totals 15 residues. CDR3 DNA sequence: TGTGCCATCAGTGAGTCGGGACAGGGACAGCAGCCCCAGCATTTT. Its protein is CAISESGQGQQPQHF.

V and J are TRBV7-2 and TRBJ2-5, with D possibly matching TRBD2 (5 bases). The V end lost 4 bases, the J end lost 0 bases, and 9 bases lay between the germline ends. The CDR3 extends over 14 amino acids. Germline values: CDR1 SGHTA, CDR2 FQGNSA. This CDR3 is CASSSRGHQETQYF. The CDR3, as DNA: TGTGCCAGCAGCTCTCGGGGTCACCAAGAGACCCAGTACTTC.

This clonotype was seen a few times. The chain carries TRBV20-1 and TRBJ1-1; TRBD1 matches 7 bases. The CDR3 runs 13 residues. The V gene's germline CDR1 is DFQATT and CDR2 SNEGSKA (reference sequence). The trim removed 2 bases at V and 4 bases at J, leaving 4 bases unmatched. The CDR3 region is CSARLGQFTEAFF. The DNA of the CDR3 is TGCAGTGCTAGATTGGGACAGTTCACTGAAGCTTTCTTT.

This clonotype was counted only a few times. This chain links TRBV5-1 with TRBJ2-1; D is perhaps TRBD2 (6 bases). Trimming took 2 bases from V and 1 from J, leaving 10 bases between them. This CDR3 is built from 15 residues. The germline gives CDR1 SGHRS, CDR2 YFSETQ. This CDR3 is CASSLSGPSYNEQFF. CDR3 sequence (DNA): TGCGCCAGCAGCTTAAGCGGGCCTTCCTACAATGAGCAGTTCTTC.

This rearrangement joins TRBV19 to TRBJ2-5, with 8 bases aligning to TRBD1. The CDR3 length is 15 residues. V trimming: 5 bases; J trimming: 4 bases; junction bases outside the gene matches: 9. Germline V lookup: CDR1 LNHDA, CDR2 SQIVND (reference sequence). This CDR3 reads CASSGTGKGAETQYF. CDR3 DNA sequence: TGTGCCAGTAGTGGGACAGGTAAAGGGGCAGAGACCCAGTACTTC.

This clonotype was seen more than once but under ten times. The chain uses TRBV6-1 and TRBJ2-5; no clear D. Between the trimmed V and J ends, which lost 10 bases and 6 bases, there was a span of 21 bases. The CDR3 spans 14 residues. Germline V gene lookup returns CDR1 MNHNS and CDR2 SASEGT. The CDR3 reads CANIGPVEKQTQYF. In DNA, the CDR3 is TGTGCCAACATAGGGCCGGTCGAAAAACAGACCCAGTACTTC.